This passage covers 22 T cell receptor beta chains from one sample sequenced in a study of blood T cell repertoires in COVID-19. Assay: immunoSEQ multiplex PCR; the TCRdb copy retains only in-frame clones and omits some. The sample includes 150,000 to 200,000 clones, more than 75% seen only once; the top ten take 4.5% to 7.5%. The material sequenced was PBMCs or T cells enriched from blood (not recorded which). The receptor set was obtained from a man in his forties or fifties who had recovered from COVID-19.

This clone was observed a single time. The chain employs TRBV7-9 and TRBJ2-5; perhaps TRBD1 as D (5 bases). The CDR3 length is 16 residues. Trimming took 6 bases from V and 1 from J, leaving 18 bases between them. From germline, CDR1 is SEHNR and CDR2 FQNEAQ (reference sequence). The CDR3 DNA reads as TGTGCCAGCAGTCCTGCCAAAAGGGGATTCCAAGAGACCCAGTACTTC. It translates to CASSPAKRGFQETQYF.

There are a few counts of this clone. The chain couples TRBV19 to TRBJ1-2; no clear D gene. The CDR3 has 15 residues. Germline loops: CDR1 LNHDA, CDR2 SQIVND (reference sequence). The V gene lost 4 bases and the J gene lost 2 bases, with 14 bases spanning the gap. CDR3 loop: CASSKAGRMNYGYTF. The CDR3 DNA reads TGTGCCAGTAGTAAGGCCGGGAGAATGAACTATGGCTACACCTTC. The entire variable domain, with the rest obtained from reference TRBV19 and TRBJ1-2, is as follows: DGGITQSPKYLFRKEGQNVTLSCEQNLNHDAMYWYRQDPGQGLRLIYYSQIVNDFQKGDIAEGYSVSREKKESFPLTVTSAQKNPTAFYLCASSKAGRMNYGYTFGSGTRLTVV.

J is TRBJ2-1 and V is TRBV10-1; 8 bases align to TRBD2. CDR1 WNHNN and CDR2 SYGVQD come from the germline V gene (reference sequence). Germline trimming cut 5 bases from V and 7 bases from J; bases unmatched to any gene: 7. The CDR3 is 14 residues long. The CDR3 coding sequence is TGCGCCAGCAGTAAGCGGGGGTCTGAAAATGAGCAGTTCTTC. This encodes CASSKRGSENEQFF.

As DNA, the CDR3 is TGCGCCAGCAGCTTGGCCCCGCTTGGGGAGAGAGTAACTGAAGCTTTCTTT. It is translated as CASSLAPLGERVTEAFF. The rearrangement joins TRBV5-1 to TRBJ1-1; D remains ambiguous. CDR3 length: 17 residues. Germline-derived CDR1 and CDR2 are SGHRS and YFSETQ. The germline V and J ends were trimmed by 0 bases and 5 bases, with 20 bases remaining between them.

This rearrangement joins TRBV7-6 to TRBJ2-7, with 9 positions matching TRBD1. V gave up 5 bases and J gave up 4 bases; unmatched junction bases: 6. Germline V lookup: CDR1 SGHVS, CDR2 FNYEAQ. The CDR3 runs 14 residues. CDR3 sequence: CASSPRTGDYEQYF. The CDR3 coding sequence is TGTGCCAGCAGCCCACGGACAGGGGATTACGAGCAGTACTTC.

J is TRBJ1-5 and V is TRBV9; D remains unclear. Germline V gives CDR1 SGDLS, CDR2 YYNGEE. The CDR3 is made up of 17 amino acids. Trimming removed 0 bases from V and 0 bases from J, with 13 bases in between. In DNA, the CDR3 is TGTGCCAGCAGCGTAGACATCAGGAAATATAGCAATCAGCCCCAGCATTTT. Encoded protein: CASSVDIRKYSNQPQHF.

The chain is built from TRBV27 and TRBJ1-2; 9 positions match TRBD1. This CDR3 has 16 residues. CDR1 is MNHEY, CDR2 SMNVEV, per germline (reference sequence). Trimming removed 4 bases from V and 13 bases from J; junction bases left unmatched: 19. CDR3 sequence reads: CASSWNRGLTLSELTF. CDR3 bases: TGTGCCAGCAGTTGGAACAGGGGGCTGACTCTGTCGGAGCTCACCTTC.

The chain combines TRBV30 with TRBJ1-1; perhaps TRBD1 as D (6 bases). Germline V CDR1 and CDR2: GTSNPN, SVGIG (reference sequence). V lost 4 bases and J 6 bases, leaving 9 bases between the germline ends. This CDR3 contains 11 residues. The CDR3 coding sequence is TGTGCCTGGAACAGGGCTTCTGAAGCTTTCTTT. Translated: CAWNRASEAFF. The full variable domain, completed using reference TRBV30 and TRBJ1-1, is SQTIHQWPATLVQPVGSPLSLECTVEGTSNPNLYWYRQAAGRGLQLLFYSVGIGQISSEVPQNLSASRPQDRQFILSSKKLLLSDSGFYLCAWNRASEAFFGQGTRLTVV.

The genes are TRBV18 and TRBJ2-3; 7 bases line up with TRBD1. This CDR3 is 14 amino acids long. CDR1 is KGHSH and CDR2 is LQKENI in the germline V gene. V shed 4 bases, J shed 2 bases, and the junction held 3 bases outside the gene matches. The CDR3 loop reads CASSRGQPTDTQYF. The DNA for the CDR3 is TGTGCCAGCTCACGGGGACAGCCCACAGATACGCAGTATTTT.

The V and J genes are TRBV19 and TRBJ2-6, with D possibly being TRBD1 (5 bases). Germline CDR1 is LNHDA and CDR2 is SQIVND (reference sequence). The V gene lost 1 base and the J gene lost 8 bases, with 9 bases spanning the gap. The CDR3 is 14 amino acids. The chain's CDR3 is CASSIAQGPNVLTF. The CDR3 DNA sequence: TGTGCCAGTAGTATAGCGCAGGGTCCCAACGTCCTGACTTTC.

This rearrangement joins TRBV18 to TRBJ1-3; D call uncertain. The CDR3 is 15 residues long. CDR1 KGHSH and CDR2 LQKENI come from the germline V gene. V shed 4 bases and J shed 2 bases, with 12 bases lying between them. The CDR3 bases are TGTGCCAGCTCACAAGAGGGTGTGACTGGAAACACCATATATTTT. Translating gives CASSQEGVTGNTIYF.

This chain uses TRBV27 with TRBJ2-3; a possible D gene is TRBD2 (5 bases). The CDR3 extends over 16 amino acids. Trimming removed 0 bases from V and 7 bases from J, with 17 bases in between. From germline, CDR1 is MNHEY and CDR2 SMNVEV (reference sequence). The CDR3 region has the DNA TGTGCCAGCAGTTTATCCCAAAACAGCGGCAGGAATACGCAGTATTTT. It yields the protein CASSLSQNSGRNTQYF.

CDR3 in DNA: TGTGCCAGCAGCTTAGTGATACAGGGTTCCCACGAGCAGTACTTC. Amino acid sequence: CASSLVIQGSHEQYF. The V call is TRBV11-2, the J call TRBJ2-7; tentatively, D is TRBD1 (6 bases). The ends were cut back, 1 base at V and 5 bases at J, with 15 bases in the middle. The V gene's germline CDR1 is SGHAT and CDR2 FQNNGV. CDR3 length: 15 residues.

The gene calls are TRBV9 and TRBJ1-6; tentative D call: TRBD1 (6 bases). The germline V gene has CDR1 SGDLS and CDR2 YYNGEE. Trimming took 0 bases from V and 7 from J, leaving 14 bases between them. The CDR3 consists of 16 residues. The CDR3, as DNA: TGTGCCAGCAGCGTAGGGGCAGGGGTCCAAAATTCACCCCTCCACTTT. This translates into CASSVGAGVQNSPLHF.

This clone was seen a single time. This sequence joins TRBV5-8 and TRBJ2-7, with TRBD2 as a possible D gene (6 bases). CDR1 and CDR2 (germline): SGHTS, YDEGEE. The V end was cut by 2 bases, the J end by 3 bases, with 18 bases between. This CDR3 is built from 16 residues. Here the CDR3 DNA reads TGTGCCAGCAGCTTTGTAGTCAAGGAGGGAGTCTACGAGCAGTACTTC. Amino acid sequence: CASSFVVKEGVYEQYF.

This clone occurred once. This sequence joins TRBV18 and TRBJ2-4, with a weak D call TRBD2 (5 bases). From germline, CDR1 is KGHSH and CDR2 LQKENI. The V end was cut by 0 bases, the J end by 6 bases, with 6 bases between. This CDR3 has 13 residues. The CDR3 loop is CASSPPGANIQYF. The CDR3 region has the DNA TGTGCCAGCTCACCACCGGGAGCAAACATTCAGTACTTC.

The V gene is TRBV5-4, the J gene TRBJ2-1; TRBD1 aligns across 11 bases. In germline, CDR1 is SGHNT, CDR2 YYREEE (reference sequence). J gave up 4 bases and V 4 bases, and 4 bases lay outside the gene matches. The CDR3 totals 15 residues. CDR3 nucleotide sequence: TGTGCCAGCAGCCTGGACAGGGGGCGTTACAATGAGCAGTTCTTC. Protein sequence: CASSLDRGRYNEQFF.

The chain is built from TRBV2 and TRBJ2-3; 8 nucleotides agree with TRBD1. V was pared by 6 bases and J by 3 bases, with 8 bases of the junction left unmatched. There are 15 residues in the CDR3. Germline V gives CDR1 SNHLY, CDR2 FYNNEI. CDR3 protein: CASSLDRGDTDTQYF. The CDR3 nucleotides read TGTGCCAGCAGCCTTGACAGGGGCGATACAGATACGCAGTATTTT. Drawing the rest from reference TRBV2 and TRBJ2-3, the complete variable domain is EPEVTQTPSHQVTQMGQEVILRCVPISNHLYFYWYRQILGQKVEFLVSFYNNEISEKSEIFDDQFSVERPDGSNFTLKIRSTKLEDSAMYFCASSLDRGDTDTQYFGPGTRLTVL.

The gene calls are TRBV30 and TRBJ1-5; D is unclear. Trimming shortened V by 2 bases and J by 1 base, and 6 bases separated the two germline ends. Germline V lookup: CDR1 GTSNPN, CDR2 SVGIG (reference sequence). The CDR3 spans 13 residues. As DNA, the CDR3 is TGTGCCTGGAGTCGGGAAAGCAATCAGCCCCAGCATTTT. Translating gives CAWSRESNQPQHF.

Worth noting for this clone: This sample also contains other DNA sequences that code for the same CDR3. The genes are TRBV7-9 and TRBJ1-2; D gene unclear. Germline assignment: CDR1 SEHNR and CDR2 FQNEAQ (reference sequence). Trimming shortened V by 1 base and J by 4 bases, and 4 bases separated the two germline ends. This CDR3 region has 12 residues. The CDR3 DNA follows: TGTGCCAGCAGCTTAGACAGCTATGGCTACACCTTC. It specifies CASSLDSYGYTF.

The V gene is TRBV7-5, the J gene TRBJ2-5; TRBD1 is the table's D call, not checked against the DNA. TRBV7-5 is recorded as a pseudogene. This CDR3 is built from 13 residues. This CDR3 is CVRSLQGMRSQYF. The CDR3 DNA reads TGTGTCAGAAGCTTACAGGGTATGAGGAGCCAGTACTTC.

The V gene is TRBV3-1 (or the pseudogene TRBV3-2), the J gene TRBJ1-4; the match to TRBD1 covers 8 bases. In germline, CDR1 is LGHDT, CDR2 YNNKEL (reference sequence). Trimming cost V 2 bases and J 2 bases; bases outside gene matches: 1. The CDR3 runs 15 residues. The CDR3 sequence: CASSQQGATNEKLFF. Written as DNA, the CDR3 is TGTGCCAGCAGCCAACAGGGGGCTACTAATGAAAAACTGTTTTTT.